The rows below give T cell receptor beta chains drawn from one sample of a study of blood T cell repertoires in COVID-19. Here immunoSEQ multiplex PCR was the method, and the copy in TCRdb shows in-frame clones only, minus some. The top ten clones hold approximately 2.1% of a sample with approximately 240,000 clones, nearly 90% of them seen once. Sequencing was done on a sample of peripheral blood. The receptor set was obtained from a woman aged 40 to 50 who had recovered from COVID-19. The CDR3 runs from the conserved cysteine through the conserved F or W. The D gene is left open where the match is weak. Size is omitted from some rows. Given values are once, few, many or a class for expanded clones.

V gene: TRBV14; clone size: once; J gene: TRBJ1-5; D gene: NA; CDR3 DNA: TGTGCCAGCAGCCCTGGGGGGGGTGCGAATCAGCCCCAGCATTTT; CDR3 protein: CASSPGGGANQPQHF
V gene: TRBV7-2; clone size: once; J gene: TRBJ2-3; D gene: TRBD1; CDR3 DNA: TGTGCCAGCAGCTCCCTGGACAGGCCCCTCAGGGGCACAGATACGCAGTATTTT; CDR3 protein: CASSSLDRPLRGTDTQYF
V gene: TRBV19; clone size: NA; J gene: TRBJ2-6; D gene: TRBD2; CDR3 DNA: TGTGCCAGTAGTGTCCACGGGGGGGCTGGGGCCAACGTCCTGACTTTC; CDR3 protein: CASSVHGGAGANVLTF
V gene: TRBV7-3; clone size: few; J gene: TRBJ2-2; D gene: TRBD2; CDR3 DNA: TGTGCCAGCAGCTTTAGCGGGAGAGGCACCGGGGAGCTGTTTTTT; CDR3 protein: CASSFSGRGTGELFF
V gene: TRBV4-3; clone size: NA; J gene: TRBJ1-5; D gene: NA; CDR3 DNA: TGCGCCAGCAGCCCCTCGCTCAGGGTAAATGGCAATCAGCCCCAGCATTTT; CDR3 protein: CASSPSLRVNGNQPQHF
V gene: TRBV18; clone size: NA; J gene: TRBJ1-5; D gene: NA; CDR3 DNA: TGTGCCAGCTCAGGTGACAGGCACAATCAGCCCCAGCATTTT; CDR3 protein: CASSGDRHNQPQHF
V gene: TRBV18; clone size: NA; J gene: TRBJ1-6; D gene: NA; CDR3 DNA: TGTGCCAGCTCACTACAGAAGGATAATTCACCCCTCCACTTT; CDR3 protein: CASSLQKDNSPLHF
V gene: TRBV29-1; clone size: NA; J gene: TRBJ2-7; D gene: TRBD1; CDR3 DNA: TGCAGCGTTGAAAGGGGACAGTACGAGCAGTACTTC; CDR3 protein: CSVERGQYEQYF
V gene: TRBV7-9; clone size: NA; J gene: TRBJ2-3; D gene: NA; CDR3 DNA: TGTGCCAGCAGCCATCCCCCTGGTCAGCGGTACACAGATACGCAGTATTTT; CDR3 protein: CASSHPPGQRYTDTQYF
V gene: TRBV15; clone size: NA; J gene: TRBJ2-1; D gene: TRBD2; CDR3 DNA: TGTGCCACCAGCAGATTACTAGCGGGTGATGAGCAGTTCTTC; CDR3 protein: CATSRLLAGDEQFF
V gene: TRBV5-4; clone size: NA; J gene: TRBJ2-2; D gene: NA; CDR3 DNA: TGTGCCAGCAGCTTGCCGGGGAAGGCCGGGGAGCTGTTTTTT; CDR3 protein: CASSLPGKAGELFF
V gene: TRBV5-1; clone size: NA; J gene: TRBJ2-3; D gene: NA; CDR3 DNA: TGCGCCAGCAGCTTGGATAGGGGCGCAGATACGCAGTATTTT; CDR3 protein: CASSLDRGADTQYF
V gene: TRBV19; clone size: once; J gene: TRBJ2-7; D gene: TRBD2; CDR3 DNA: TGTGCCAGTAGTTCTGTGACTAGCGGGCCCTACGAGCAGTACTTC; CDR3 protein: CASSSVTSGPYEQYF
V gene: TRBV2; clone size: NA; J gene: TRBJ2-3; D gene: TRBD2; CDR3 DNA: TGTGCCAGCAGTGAAGGGGCGGGGGACACAGATACGCAGTATTTT; CDR3 protein: CASSEGAGDTDTQYF
V gene: TRBV11-3; clone size: NA; J gene: TRBJ2-5; D gene: NA; CDR3 DNA: TGTGCCAGCAGCGGCAGTTTCCAAGAGACCCAGTACTTC; CDR3 protein: CASSGSFQETQYF
V gene: TRBV6-5; clone size: NA; J gene: TRBJ2-3; D gene: NA; CDR3 DNA: TGTGCCAGCAGCCCCCTTTTCGGGGAAGATACGCAGTATTTT; CDR3 protein: CASSPLFGEDTQYF
V gene: TRBV7-3; clone size: NA; J gene: TRBJ2-6; D gene: TRBD1; CDR3 DNA: TGTGCCAGCAGCTTTAAAGGGCCCCGGGACAGGGGTTCCCCCTCTGGGGCCAACGTCCTGACTTTC; CDR3 protein: CASSFKGPRDRGSPSGANVLTF
V gene: TRBV27; clone size: few; J gene: TRBJ1-6; D gene: NA; CDR3 DNA: TGTGCCAGCAGTTTATCCCCTACAGTAACTAATTCACCCCTCCACTTT; CDR3 protein: CASSLSPTVTNSPLHF
V gene: TRBV30; clone size: NA; J gene: TRBJ1-3; D gene: NA; CDR3 DNA: TGTGCCTGGACCCGGGGGGGTCTTTCTGGAAACACCATATATTTT; CDR3 protein: CAWTRGGLSGNTIYF
V gene: TRBV27; clone size: NA; J gene: TRBJ2-2; D gene: NA; CDR3 DNA: TGTGCCAGCAGTCCCTTTCGGAGGCACACCGGGGAGCTGTTTTTT; CDR3 protein: CASSPFRRHTGELFF
V gene: TRBV7-8; clone size: once; J gene: TRBJ1-2; D gene: NA; CDR3 DNA: TGTGCCAGCAGCGAGGGGGGGAGCTATTATGGCTACACCTTC; CDR3 protein: CASSEGGSYYGYTF
V gene: TRBV28; clone size: NA; J gene: TRBJ2-4; D gene: TRBD2; CDR3 DNA: TGTGCCAGCAGTTTGACTAGCGGGGTGGTGAACATTCAGTACTTC; CDR3 protein: CASSLTSGVVNIQYF
V gene: TRBV19; clone size: NA; J gene: TRBJ1-4; D gene: NA; CDR3 DNA: TGTGCCAGTAGTATAGTAGGGGGGGCCGGGGAACTGTTTTTT; CDR3 protein: CASSIVGGAGELFF
V gene: TRBV3-1/TRBV3-2; clone size: NA; J gene: TRBJ2-7; D gene: TRBD2; CDR3 DNA: TGTGCCAGCAGCCGGGTAGGACTAGCGGGACCATACGAGCAGTACTTC; CDR3 protein: CASSRVGLAGPYEQYF
V gene: TRBV7-2; clone size: NA; J gene: TRBJ2-3; D gene: TRBD2; CDR3 DNA: TGTGCCACCTTGTTAGCGGGAGGGAAAACAGATACGCAGTATTTT; CDR3 protein: CATLLAGGKTDTQYF
V gene: TRBV4-1; clone size: NA; J gene: TRBJ2-4; D gene: NA; CDR3 DNA: TGCGCCAGCAGCCAAGCTTTCCAGGGGGCCAAAAACATTCAGTACTTC; CDR3 protein: CASSQAFQGAKNIQYF
V gene: TRBV24-1; clone size: once; J gene: TRBJ1-5; D gene: NA; CDR3 DNA: TGTGCCACCAGTGCTAATTCGGATCAGCCCCAGCATTTT; CDR3 protein: CATSANSDQPQHF